This T cell receptor (beta chain) was profiled in a study of blood T cell dynamics during melanoma immunotherapy. Study-wide findings and caveats: At W3, later disease-control patients showed bifurcated PBMC repertoire changes, unlike progressors.

The CDR3 runs 14 residues. Germline CDR1 SGHAT, CDR2 FQNNGV. With 6 bases removed from V and 5 bases from J, the gap between germline ends came to 15 bases. The time point denotes: pre-treatment baseline. No patient had earlier systemic cancer treatment, concurrent immunosuppressants, or another active cancer. This clone was picked up one time. The target antigen is unknown. A fixed DNA input of about 320 ng was used per bulk PBMC sample. TCRdb's table, derived via immunoSEQ multiplex PCR, lists solely in-frame clones and lacks some. This sample carries 9,900 or so clones, around 90% of them seen once, and the ten largest clones take around a tenth.

The source is a human donor with melanoma. The starting material was blood, obtained from a patient treated with checkpoint blockade. The rearrangement links TRBV11-2 to TRBJ2-3, with D tentatively TRBD1 or TRBD2 (5 bases each). Here the CDR3 reads CASSFTGAIDTQYF. CDR3 coding DNA: TGTGCCAGCAGTTTTACCGGGGCGATAGATACGCAGTATTTT.